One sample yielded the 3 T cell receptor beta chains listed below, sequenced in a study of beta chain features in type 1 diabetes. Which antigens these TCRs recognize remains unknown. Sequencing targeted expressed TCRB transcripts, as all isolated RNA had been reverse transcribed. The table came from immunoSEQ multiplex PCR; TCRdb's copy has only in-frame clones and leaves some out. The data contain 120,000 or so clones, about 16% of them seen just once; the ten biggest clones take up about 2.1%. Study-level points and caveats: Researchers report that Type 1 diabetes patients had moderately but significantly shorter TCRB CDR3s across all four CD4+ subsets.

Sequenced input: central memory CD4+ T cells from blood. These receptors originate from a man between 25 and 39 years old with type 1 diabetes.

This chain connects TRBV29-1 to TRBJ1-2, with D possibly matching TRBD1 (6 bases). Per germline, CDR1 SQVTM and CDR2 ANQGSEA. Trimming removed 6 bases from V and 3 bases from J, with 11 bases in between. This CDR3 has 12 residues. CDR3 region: CSVVQGDYGYTF. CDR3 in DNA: TGCAGCGTCGTACAGGGAGACTATGGCTACACCTTC.

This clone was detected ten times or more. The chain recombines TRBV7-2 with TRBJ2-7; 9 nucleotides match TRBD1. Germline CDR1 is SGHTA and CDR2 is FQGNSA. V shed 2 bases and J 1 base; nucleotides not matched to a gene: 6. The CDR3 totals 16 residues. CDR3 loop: CASSLSEGQGSYEQYF. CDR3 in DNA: TGTGCCAGCAGCTTAAGTGAGGGACAGGGTTCCTACGAGCAGTACTTC.

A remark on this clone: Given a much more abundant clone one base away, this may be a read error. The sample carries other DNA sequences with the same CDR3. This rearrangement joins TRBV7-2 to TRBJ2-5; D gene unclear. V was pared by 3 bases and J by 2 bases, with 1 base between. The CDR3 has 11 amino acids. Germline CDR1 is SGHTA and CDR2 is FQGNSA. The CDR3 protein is CASSFQETQYF. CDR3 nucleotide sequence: TGTGCCAGCAGCTTTCAAGAGACCCAGTACTTC. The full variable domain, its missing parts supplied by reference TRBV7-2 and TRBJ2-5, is GAGVSQSPSNKVTEKGKDVELRCDPISGHTALYWYRQSLGQGLEFLIYFQGNSAPDKSGLPSDRFSAERTGGSVSTLTIQRTQQEDSAVYLCASSFQETQYFGPGTRLLVL.